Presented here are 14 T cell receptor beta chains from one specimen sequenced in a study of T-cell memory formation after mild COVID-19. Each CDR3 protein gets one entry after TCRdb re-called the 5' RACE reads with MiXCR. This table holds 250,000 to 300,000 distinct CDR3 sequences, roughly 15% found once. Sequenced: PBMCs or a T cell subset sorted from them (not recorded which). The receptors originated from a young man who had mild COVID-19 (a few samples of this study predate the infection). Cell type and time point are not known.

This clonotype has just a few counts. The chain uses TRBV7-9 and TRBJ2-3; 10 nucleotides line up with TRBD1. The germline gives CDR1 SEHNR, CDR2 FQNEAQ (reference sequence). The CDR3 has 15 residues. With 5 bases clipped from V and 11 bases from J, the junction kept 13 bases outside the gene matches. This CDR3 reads CASSGSAGQGGKQYF. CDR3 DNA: TGTGCCAGCAGCGGGAGTGCTGGACAGGGGGGAAAGCAGTATTTT. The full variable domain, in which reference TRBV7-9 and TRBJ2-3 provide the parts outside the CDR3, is DTGVSQNPRHKITKRGQNVTFRCDPISEHNRLYWYRQTLGQGPEFLTYFQNEAQLEKSRLLSDRFSAERPKGSFSTLEIQRTEQGDSAMYLCASSGSAGQGGKQYFGPGTRLTVL.

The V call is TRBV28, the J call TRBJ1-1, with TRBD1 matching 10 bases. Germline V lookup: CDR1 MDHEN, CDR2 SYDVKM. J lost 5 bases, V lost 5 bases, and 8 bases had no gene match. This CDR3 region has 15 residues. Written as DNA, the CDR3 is TGTGCCAGCAGTGCACCCGGGACAGGGGATACTGAAGCTTTCTTT. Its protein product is CASSAPGTGDTEAFF.

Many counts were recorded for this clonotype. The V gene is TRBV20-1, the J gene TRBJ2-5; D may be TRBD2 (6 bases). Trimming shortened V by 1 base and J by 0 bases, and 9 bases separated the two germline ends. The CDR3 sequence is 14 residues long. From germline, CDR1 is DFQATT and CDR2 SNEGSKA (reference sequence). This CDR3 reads CSARGGLDQETQYF. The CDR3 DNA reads TGCAGTGCTAGAGGGGGACTCGACCAAGAGACCCAGTACTTC.

The CDR3 loop is CSVGGRLVAEAFF. CDR3 DNA: TGCAGCGTTGGCGGGCGGTTGGTGGCTGAAGCTTTCTTT. The genes are TRBV29-1 and TRBJ1-1; D is undetermined. Trimming pared 4 bases from V and 6 bases from J, leaving 15 bases between. There are 13 residues in the CDR3. Per germline, CDR1 SQVTM and CDR2 ANQGSEA.

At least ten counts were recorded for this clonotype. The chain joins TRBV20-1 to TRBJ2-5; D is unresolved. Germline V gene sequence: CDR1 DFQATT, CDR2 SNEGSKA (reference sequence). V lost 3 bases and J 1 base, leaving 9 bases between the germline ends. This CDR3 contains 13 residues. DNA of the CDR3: TGCAGTGCTAGGCGTCAGACCCAAGAGACCCAGTACTTC. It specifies CSARRQTQETQYF.

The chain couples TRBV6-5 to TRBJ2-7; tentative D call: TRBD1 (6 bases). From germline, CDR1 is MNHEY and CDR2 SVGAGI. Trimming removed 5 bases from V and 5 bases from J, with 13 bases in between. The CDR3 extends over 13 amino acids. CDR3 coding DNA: TGTGCCAGCAGTGAGTCCTCAGGGGACGAGCAGTACGTC. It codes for CASSESSGDEQYV.

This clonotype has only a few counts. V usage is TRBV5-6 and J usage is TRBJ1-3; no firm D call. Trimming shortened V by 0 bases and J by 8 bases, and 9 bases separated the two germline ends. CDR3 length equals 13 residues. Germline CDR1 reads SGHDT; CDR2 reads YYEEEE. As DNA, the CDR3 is TGTGCCAGCAGCTTGGCTGGGGAGGACACCATATATTTT. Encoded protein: CASSLAGEDTIYF.

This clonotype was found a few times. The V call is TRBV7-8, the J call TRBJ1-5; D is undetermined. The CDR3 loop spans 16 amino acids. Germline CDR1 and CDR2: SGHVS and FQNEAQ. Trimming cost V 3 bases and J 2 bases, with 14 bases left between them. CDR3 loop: CASSFDRLKGNQPQHF. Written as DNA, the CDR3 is TGTGCCAGCAGCTTTGATCGCCTGAAGGGCAATCAGCCCCAGCATTTT.

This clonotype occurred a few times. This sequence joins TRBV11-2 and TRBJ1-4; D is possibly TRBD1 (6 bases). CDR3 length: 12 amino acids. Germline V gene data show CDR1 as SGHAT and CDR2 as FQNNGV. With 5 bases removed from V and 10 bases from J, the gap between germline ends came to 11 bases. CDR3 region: CASSPGARKLFF. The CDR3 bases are TGTGCCAGCAGCCCAGGGGCCCGAAAACTGTTTTTT.

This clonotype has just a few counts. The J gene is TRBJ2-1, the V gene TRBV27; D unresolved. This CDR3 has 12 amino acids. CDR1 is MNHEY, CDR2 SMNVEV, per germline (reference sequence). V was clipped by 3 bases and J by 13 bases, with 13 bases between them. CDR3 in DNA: TGTGCCAGCAGTTTTCCAGGAGTAGCCCAGTTCTTC. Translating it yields CASSFPGVAQFF.

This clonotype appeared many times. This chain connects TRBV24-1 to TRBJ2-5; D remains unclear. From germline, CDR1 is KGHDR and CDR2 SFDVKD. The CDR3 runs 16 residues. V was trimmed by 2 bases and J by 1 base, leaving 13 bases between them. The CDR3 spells CATSDSRTGGQETQYF. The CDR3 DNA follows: TGTGCCACCAGTGATTCGCGTACCGGCGGCCAAGAGACCCAGTACTTC.

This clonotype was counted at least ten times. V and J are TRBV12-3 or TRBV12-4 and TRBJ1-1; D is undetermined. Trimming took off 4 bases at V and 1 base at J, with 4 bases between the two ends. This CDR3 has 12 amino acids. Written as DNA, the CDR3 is TGTGCCAGCAGTTCAGGGAACACTGAAGCTTTCTTT. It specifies CASSSGNTEAFF.

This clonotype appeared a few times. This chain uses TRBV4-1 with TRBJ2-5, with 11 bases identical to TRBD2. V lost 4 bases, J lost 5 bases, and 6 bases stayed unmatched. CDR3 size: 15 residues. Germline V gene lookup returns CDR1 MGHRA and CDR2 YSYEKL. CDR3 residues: CASSRGIAGGETQYF. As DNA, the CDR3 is TGCGCCAGCAGCCGGGGAATAGCGGGGGGGGAGACCCAGTACTTC.

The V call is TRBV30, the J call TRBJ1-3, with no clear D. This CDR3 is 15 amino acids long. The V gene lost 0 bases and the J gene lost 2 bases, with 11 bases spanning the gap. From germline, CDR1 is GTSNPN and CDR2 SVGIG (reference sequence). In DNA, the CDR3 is TGTGCCTGGAGTGTACGGTCCGAGGCTGGAAACACCATATATTTT. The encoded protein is CAWSVRSEAGNTIYF.